These T cell receptor beta chains were read from a single sample in a study of radiotherapy plus CTLA-4 blockade in lung cancer. The assay was immunoSEQ multiplex PCR, and TCRdb's table has in-frame clones only and misses some. Of about 97,000 clones detected, roughly 74% appear once; the ten largest clones hold about 3%. Sequenced material: peripheral blood, taken from a patient treated with radiotherapy plus ipilimumab. The receptors shown here come from a human donor with non-small cell lung cancer who had a partial response to radiotherapy plus ipilimumab. Some clones in this sample may be carry-over from other donors' samples. CDR3s include the opening cysteine and the closing phenylalanine or tryptophan. The order of the fields is D gene, clone size, J gene, V gene, CDR3 DNA, CDR3 protein. The D gene is left open where the match is weak. The size entry is marked missing in some rows and otherwise reads once, few, many or a size class.

-	-	TRBJ1-6	TRBV7-9	TGTGCCAGCAGCTTACAAACAAATTCACCCCTCCACTTT	CASSLQTNSPLHF
TRBD2	-	TRBJ2-1	TRBV7-8	TGTGCCAGCAGCTTCGGCGCGGGAGGGTACTATGAGCAGTTCTTC	CASSFGAGGYYEQFF
-	-	TRBJ1-4	TRBV6-1	TGTGCCAGCAGTGTAACAGGGCCAACTAATGAAAAACTGTTTTTT	CASSVTGPTNEKLFF
-	-	TRBJ2-1	TRBV6-6	TGTGCCAGCAGTTATCAGACCGGCGGGCGGGAGCAGTTCTTC	CASSYQTGGREQFF
TRBD2	-	TRBJ2-7	TRBV6-4	TGTGCCAGCAGTGACCTCAGACTAGCGGGGCTATCCTACGAGCAGTACTTC	CASSDLRLAGLSYEQYF
-	-	TRBJ2-1	TRBV4-2	TGTGCCAGCAGCCGGACAGACTACAATGAGCAGTTCTTC	CASSRTDYNEQFF
TRBD2	-	TRBJ2-7	TRBV6-5	TGTGCCAGCAGTTACTCCGGGAGGGCGGGGAGGGAGCAGTACTTC	CASSYSGRAGREQYF
TRBD1	-	TRBJ1-2	TRBV6-1	TGTGCCAGCAGTGAAGGGACAGGTTATGAAGGCTACACCTTC	CASSEGTGYEGYTF
TRBD1	-	TRBJ1-1	TRBV19	TGTGCCAGTAGGAGGGACAGAGGTATGGCTGAAGCTTTCTTT	CASRRDRGMAEAFF
-	-	TRBJ2-7	TRBV7-8	TGTGCCAGCAGCTTAGTCGGCGGAACCTCCTACGAGCAGTACTTC	CASSLVGGTSYEQYF
TRBD1	-	TRBJ2-3	TRBV4-3	TGCGCCAGCAGCCGCGGACAGGGGGCAGATACGCAGTATTTT	CASSRGQGADTQYF
-	few	TRBJ2-3	TRBV5-4	TGTGCCAGCAGCTTGTCCAGGAATACGCAGTATTTT	CASSLSRNTQYF
TRBD2	-	TRBJ2-7	TRBV6-5	TGTGCCAGCAGTTACGGGACTAGCGGGGTCTCCTACGAGCAGTACTTC	CASSYGTSGVSYEQYF
-	-	TRBJ2-5	TRBV19	TGTGCCAGTAAGGTCTCAGGGGTGGAGACCCAGTACTTC	CASKVSGVETQYF
-	-	TRBJ2-2	TRBV6-1	TGTGCCAGCAGGGCGACCCGAGGCACCGGGGAGCTGTTTTTT	CASRATRGTGELFF
TRBD1	-	TRBJ2-6	TRBV5-1	TGCGCCAGCAGACAGGGGCCTAGCTCTGGGGCCAACGTCCTGACTTTC	CASRQGPSSGANVLTF
TRBD1	-	TRBJ2-6	TRBV7-6	TGTGCCAGCAGCTTAGTGGGGACAGGGAGCTCTGGGGCCAACGTCCTGACTTTC	CASSLVGTGSSGANVLTF
TRBD1	once	TRBJ1-5	TRBV28	TGTGCCAGCAGTTCCGGGACAGGGGGCAGTCAGCCCCAGCATTTT	CASSSGTGGSQPQHF
TRBD1	-	TRBJ1-6	TRBV30	TGTGCCTGGAGTAGGGGACAGGGTCGTTCACCCCTCCACTTT	CAWSRGQGRSPLHF
TRBD2	-	TRBJ2-5	TRBV18	TGTGCCAGCTCACCACCGTTCGGGACTAGCGGGAGAAGGTGGGAGACCCAGTACTTC	CASSPPFGTSGRRWETQYF
-	-	TRBJ2-5	TRBV5-8	TGTGCCAGCAGCTTGCGCCAAGAGACCCAGTACTTC	CASSLRQETQYF
-	-	TRBJ2-1	TRBV6-6	TGTGCCAGCAAGGGGGGGCGCGGAAACAATGAGCAGTTCTTC	CASKGGRGNNEQFF
TRBD2	-	TRBJ2-1	TRBV6-1	TGTGCCAGCAGTGTATCAGGGACTATGTCAGGTGAGCAGTTCTTC	CASSVSGTMSGEQFF